This T cell receptor (beta chain) is drawn from a study of T cell responses to AZD1222 COVID-19 vaccine. For this clone: The antigen remains undetermined.

The data were produced by immunoSEQ multiplex PCR, yet TCRdb's version contains in-frame clones alone and is incomplete. The sample yields 120,000 or so clones, around 86% seen once. General observations from the study: The donor group comprised mostly white British people and more females; the analysis possibly underestimated clonal diversity. Spike-specific TCR breadth and depth went up after people got two AZD1222 doses.

This CDR3 is built from 16 residues. Per the germline V gene, CDR1 is MNHEY and CDR2 is SVGEGT. V lost 3 bases and J 2 bases, leaving 14 bases between the germline ends. The rearrangement links TRBV6-2 or TRBV6-3 to TRBJ1-5; no clear D. This receptor was identified in an adult who received the AZD1222 COVID-19 vaccine. The sample here was peripheral blood, taken 28 days after the second AZD1222 dose. CDR3 bases: TGTGCCAGCAGTTATCGGTCTCGGTCGGGCAATCAGCCCCAGCATTTT. Translating it yields CASSYRSRSGNQPQHF.